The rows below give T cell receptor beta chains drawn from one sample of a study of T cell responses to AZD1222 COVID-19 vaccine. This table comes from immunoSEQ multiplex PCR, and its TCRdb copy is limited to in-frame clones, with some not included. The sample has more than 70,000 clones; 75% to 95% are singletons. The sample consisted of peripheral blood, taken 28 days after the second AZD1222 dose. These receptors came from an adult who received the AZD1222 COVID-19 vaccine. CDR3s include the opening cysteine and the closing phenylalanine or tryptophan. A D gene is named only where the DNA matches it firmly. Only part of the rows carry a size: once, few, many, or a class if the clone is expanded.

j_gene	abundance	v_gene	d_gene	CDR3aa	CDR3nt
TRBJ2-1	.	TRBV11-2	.	CASSKGSYNEQFF	TGTGCCAGCAGTAAGGGGTCCTACAATGAGCAGTTCTTC
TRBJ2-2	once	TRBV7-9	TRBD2	CASKLLAANTGELFF	TGTGCCAGTAAATTGCTAGCGGCGAACACCGGGGAGCTGTTTTTT
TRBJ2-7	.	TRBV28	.	CASSELTYEQYF	TGTGCCAGCTCTGAGCTAACCTACGAGCAGTACTTC
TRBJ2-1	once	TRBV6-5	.	CASSYSGEQFF	TGTGCCAGCAGTTACTCTGGTGAGCAGTTCTTC
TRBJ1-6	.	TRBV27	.	CASSTYRESTSPLHF	TGTGCCAGCAGTACGTACAGGGAATCGACTTCACCCCTCCACTTT
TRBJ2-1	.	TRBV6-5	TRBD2	CASTRLAYNEQFF	TGTGCCAGCACCCGACTAGCATACAATGAGCAGTTCTTC
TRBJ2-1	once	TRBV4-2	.	CASSQGKNRAGYNEQFF	TGTGCCAGCAGCCAGGGTAAGAACAGGGCTGGCTACAATGAGCAGTTCTTC
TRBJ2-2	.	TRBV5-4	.	CASSRGTGTGELFF	TGTGCCAGCAGCCGGGGCACGGGCACCGGGGAGCTGTTTTTT
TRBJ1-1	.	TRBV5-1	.	CASSFTGSEAFF	TGCGCCAGCAGCTTCACAGGGTCTGAAGCTTTCTTT
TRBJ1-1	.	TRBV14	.	CASSRNENTEAFF	TGTGCCAGCAGCCGGAACGAGAACACTGAAGCTTTCTTT
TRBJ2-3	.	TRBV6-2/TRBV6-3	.	CASSYFTPATDTQYF	TGTGCCAGCAGTTACTTTACACCAGCAACAGATACGCAGTATTTT
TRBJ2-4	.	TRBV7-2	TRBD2	CASSLRGLADIQYF	TGTGCCAGCAGCTTACGGGGACTAGCGGACATTCAGTACTTC
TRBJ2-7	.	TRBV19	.	CASSIAGRSQAAEQYF	TGTGCCAGTAGTATCGCCGGGCGGTCGCAAGCTGCCGAGCAGTACTTC
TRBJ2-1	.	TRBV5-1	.	CASSLGASRDEQFF	TGCGCCAGCAGCTTGGGGGCTAGCCGCGATGAGCAGTTCTTC
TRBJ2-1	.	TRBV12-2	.	CASRLVGTSGNEQFF	TGTGCAAGTCGCTTAGTGGGGACTAGCGGGAATGAGCAGTTCTTC
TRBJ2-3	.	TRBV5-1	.	CASSLLRADTQYF	TGCGCCAGCAGCTTGCTCAGGGCAGATACGCAGTATTTT
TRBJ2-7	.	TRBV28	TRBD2	CASSFFAGAIEQYF	TGTGCCAGCAGTTTTTTCGCGGGAGCTATCGAGCAGTACTTC
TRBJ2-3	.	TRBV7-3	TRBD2	CASSPGLAGLRDTQYF	TGTGCCAGCAGCCCGGGACTAGCGGGACTTAGGGATACGCAGTATTTT
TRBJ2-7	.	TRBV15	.	CATSPRTEFYEQYF	TGTGCCACCAGCCCCCGGACAGAATTCTACGAGCAGTACTTC
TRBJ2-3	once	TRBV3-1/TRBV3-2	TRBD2	CASSHAPSGRATDTQYF	TGTGCCAGCAGCCATGCTCCTAGCGGGAGGGCCACAGATACGCAGTATTTT
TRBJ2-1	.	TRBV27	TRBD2	CASSFPRTSGSYNEQFF	TGTGCCAGCAGTTTTCCGCGGACTAGCGGGAGCTACAATGAGCAGTTCTTC
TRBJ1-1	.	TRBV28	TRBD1	CASSLRTGARTLDTEAFF	TGTGCCAGCAGTTTAAGGACAGGGGCAAGGACCTTGGACACTGAAGCTTTCTTT
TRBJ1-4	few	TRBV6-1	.	CASSEEGTNEKLFF	TGTGCCAGCAGTGAAGAGGGGACAAATGAAAAACTGTTTTTT
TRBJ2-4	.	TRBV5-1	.	CASSFESEAKNIQYF	TGCGCCAGCAGCTTTGAGAGCGAAGCCAAAAACATTCAGTACTTC